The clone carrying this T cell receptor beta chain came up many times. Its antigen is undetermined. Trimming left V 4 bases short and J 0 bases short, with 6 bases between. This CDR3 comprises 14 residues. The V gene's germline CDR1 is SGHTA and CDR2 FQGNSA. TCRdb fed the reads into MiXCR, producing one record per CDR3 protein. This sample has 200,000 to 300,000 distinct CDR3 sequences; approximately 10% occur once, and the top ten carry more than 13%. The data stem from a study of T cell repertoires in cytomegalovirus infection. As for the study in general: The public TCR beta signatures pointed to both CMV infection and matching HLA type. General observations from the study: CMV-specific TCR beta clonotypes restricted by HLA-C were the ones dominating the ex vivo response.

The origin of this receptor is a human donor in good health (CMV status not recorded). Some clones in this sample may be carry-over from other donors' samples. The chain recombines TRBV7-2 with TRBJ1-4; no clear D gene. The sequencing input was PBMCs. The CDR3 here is CASSSGTTNEKLFF. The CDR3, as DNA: TGTGCCAGCAGCTCCGGGACAACTAATGAAAAACTGTTTTTT.